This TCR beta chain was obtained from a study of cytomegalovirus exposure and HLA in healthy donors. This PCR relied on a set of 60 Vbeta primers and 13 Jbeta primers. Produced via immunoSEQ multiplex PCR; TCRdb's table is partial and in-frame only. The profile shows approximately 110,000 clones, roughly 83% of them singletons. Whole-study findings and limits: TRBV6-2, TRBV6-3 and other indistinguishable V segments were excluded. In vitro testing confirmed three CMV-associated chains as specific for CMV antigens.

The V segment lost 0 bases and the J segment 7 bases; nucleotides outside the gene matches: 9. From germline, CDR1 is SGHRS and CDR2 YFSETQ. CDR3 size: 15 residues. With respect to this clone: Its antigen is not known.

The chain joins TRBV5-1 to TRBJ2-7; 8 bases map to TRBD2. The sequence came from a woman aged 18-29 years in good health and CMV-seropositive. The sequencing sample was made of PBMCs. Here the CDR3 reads CASSLDPGRVGEQYF. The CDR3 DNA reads TGCGCCAGCAGCTTGGATCCCGGGAGGGTGGGGGAGCAGTACTTC.